One sample yielded the 6 T cell receptor beta chains listed below, sequenced in a study of shared clonotypes between healthy human individuals. TCRdb keeps only in-frame clones here, not all; method: immunoSEQ multiplex PCR. The data show around 430,000 clones, with 79% seen just once and approximately 13% held by the top ten. The sequenced sample was PBMCs. Receptor source: a woman between 35 and 50 years old in good health. Some clones in this sample may be carry-over from other donors' samples.

V gene TRBV4-1 combines with J gene TRBJ2-3; 11 bases map to TRBD2. V lost 1 base, J lost 1 base, and 16 bases stayed unmatched. Per the germline V gene, CDR1 is MGHRA and CDR2 is YSYEKL. There are 21 residues in the CDR3. CDR3 nucleotides: TGCGCCAGCAGCCAAGCGTTATTTGGGGTTAGCGGGAGGGCCGGCACAGATACGCAGTATTTT. Encoded protein: CASSQALFGVSGRAGTDTQYF.

The chain recombines TRBV11-1 with TRBJ2-5; the D call may be TRBD1 or TRBD2 (5 bases each). The germline gives CDR1 SGHAT, CDR2 FQDESV (reference sequence). This CDR3 is built from 13 residues. V lost 5 bases and J 7 bases, leaving 14 bases between the germline ends. CDR3 DNA: TGTGCCAGCAGCCCGGGGACCTCGGGGACCCAGTACTTC. This gives the protein CASSPGTSGTQYF.

The V call is TRBV19, the J call TRBJ1-2; a weak D match, TRBD1 (6 bases). This CDR3 is built from 13 residues. The germline gives CDR1 LNHDA, CDR2 SQIVND (reference sequence). The ends were cut back, 5 bases at V and 6 bases at J, with 13 bases in the middle. The DNA for the CDR3 is TGTGCCAGTAGTGCACCCAGGGGACATGGCTACACCTTC. Protein sequence: CASSAPRGHGYTF.

The J gene is TRBJ1-2, the V gene TRBV28, with 8 nucleotides matching TRBD1. Per germline, CDR1 MDHEN and CDR2 SYDVKM. This CDR3 is built from 15 residues. J was trimmed by 4 bases and V by 6 bases; bases with no gene match: 10. In DNA, the CDR3 is TGTGCCAGCAGCCTAATCGACAGGGGAGGCTATGGCTACACCTTC. Encoded protein: CASSLIDRGGYGYTF.

In this sample, this clone turned up a few times. V usage is TRBV2 and J usage is TRBJ1-5; 7 nucleotides agree with TRBD1. The CDR3 covers 15 residues. V lost 4 bases and J lost 4; bases outside the gene matches: 7. Germline CDR1 reads SNHLY; CDR2 reads FYNNEI. CDR3 amino acids: CASSADRDSNQPQHF. DNA for the CDR3: TGTGCCAGCAGTGCCGACCGGGACAGTAATCAGCCCCAGCATTTT.

The chain links TRBV29-1 to TRBJ2-1; D is unclear. Trimming took off 2 bases at V and 5 bases at J, with 13 bases between the two ends. The CDR3 spans 14 residues. Germline V gene sequence: CDR1 SQVTM, CDR2 ANQGSEA. The CDR3 DNA reads as TGCAGCGTTGAAAGGCGGCTACTGAACAATGAGCAGTTCTTC. It specifies CSVERRLLNNEQFF.